A selection of T cell receptor beta chains follows, all from one sample in a study of blood T cell repertoires in COVID-19. The protocol was immunoSEQ multiplex PCR, while the TCRdb copy is restricted to in-frame clones and leaves out a portion. The table lists some 150,000 clones, 89% of them singletons. Sequencing used peripheral blood. The source of these receptors is a human donor in a cohort sampled during active COVID-19. Each CDR3 is given without its conserved first and last residue.

V gene,J gene,CDR3 protein
TRBV9,TRBJ2-3,ASSVEGTNTDTQY
TRBV30,TRBJ1-3,AWSIGTVSGNTIY
TRBV20-1,TRBJ2-3,SASPAGVGTDTQY
TRBV18,TRBJ1-2,ASSPGSSYGYT
TRBV15,TRBJ1-4,ATSRGGGLTNEKLF
TRBV5-8,TRBJ1-4,ASSPGRGTNEKLF
TRBV12-5,TRBJ1-3,ASGLVLEWGGDTIY
TRBV29-1,TRBJ1-2,SVTQGGQDYGYT
TRBV2,TRBJ1-1,ASSLGPGTEAF
TRBV9,TRBJ2-2,ASSLRTGELF
TRBV5-1,TRBJ2-5,ASSLVGSGQETQY
TRBV5-5,TRBJ2-7,ASSRTGDIYEQY
TRBV20-1,TRBJ2-1,SARGNNEQF
TRBV29-1,TRBJ1-1,SVPMRTGEFSSEAF
TRBV30,TRBJ1-2,ARDWLGQHNYGYT
TRBV11-2,TRBJ1-1,ASSLGGNTEAF
TRBV7-2,TRBJ2-5,ASSLALQGGSQY